This T cell receptor beta chain is from a study of blood T cell repertoires in COVID-19. This clone was counted a single time. Source study methods: By means of reference gene primer amplification, nucleated cell counts were estimated. Produced via immunoSEQ multiplex PCR; TCRdb's table is partial and in-frame only. Clone size and V and J calls were adopted from that table, with D and trimming inferred from the DNA. Of around 130,000 clones in the sample, 80% to 90% were seen once. All enrollees were roughly 18 to 95 years old and from approximately 24 US areas. Cohort 3 recovered donors had two negative PCRs, clearance, or symptom resolution. This receptor was identified in a woman between 50 and 59 years old who had recovered from COVID-19. Sequenced material: PBMCs or T cells enriched from blood (not recorded which).

Here the CDR3 DNA reads TGTGCCAGTAGTAGGGGACAGGGGAACACCGGGGAGCTGTTTTTT. Translating it yields CASSRGQGNTGELFF. V gene TRBV19 combines with J gene TRBJ2-2, with 9 bases identical to TRBD1. Unmatched junction bases numbered 1, after V lost 4 bases and J lost 1 base. Germline CDR1 reads LNHDA; CDR2 reads SQIVND (reference sequence). The CDR3 loop spans 15 amino acids.